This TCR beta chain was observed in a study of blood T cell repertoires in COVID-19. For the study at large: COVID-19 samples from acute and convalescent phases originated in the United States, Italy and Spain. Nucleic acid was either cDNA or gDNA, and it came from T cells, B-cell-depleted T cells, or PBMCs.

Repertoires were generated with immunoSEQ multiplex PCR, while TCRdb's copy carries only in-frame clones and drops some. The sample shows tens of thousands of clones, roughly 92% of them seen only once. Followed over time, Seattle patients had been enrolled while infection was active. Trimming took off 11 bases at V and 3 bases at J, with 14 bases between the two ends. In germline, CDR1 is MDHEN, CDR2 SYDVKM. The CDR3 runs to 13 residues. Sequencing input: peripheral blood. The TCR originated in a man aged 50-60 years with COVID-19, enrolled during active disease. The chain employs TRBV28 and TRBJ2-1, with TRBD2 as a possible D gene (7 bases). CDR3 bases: TGTGCCTTACAAGGGGGGGTCTACAATGAGCAGTTCTTC. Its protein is CALQGGVYNEQFF.